Here is one T cell receptor beta chain with its context. What it binds is unknown. CDR1 and CDR2 (germline): MNHEY, SMNVEV (reference sequence). The CDR3 length is 11 residues. Trimming pared 5 bases from V and 3 bases from J, leaving 2 bases between. The sample originates from a study of cytomegalovirus exposure and HLA in healthy donors. Overall study findings and caveats: Most of the CMV-associated TCR beta chains (in a later analysis) appeared to be HLA-restricted.

The PCR contained 60 Vbeta and 13 Jbeta primers. Method: immunoSEQ multiplex PCR; TCRdb's copy keeps in-frame clones and lacks some. The table has about 120,000 clones, 50% to 65% seen once. The J gene is TRBJ2-1, the V gene TRBV27; unclear D gene. What was sequenced was PBMCs. This sequence originates from a woman aged 40 to 50 in good health and CMV-seropositive. CDR3 bases: TGTGCCAGCAGTCACTACAATGAGCAGTTCTTC. Translated, it gives CASSHYNEQFF.